The rows below give T cell receptor beta chains drawn from one sample of a study of long-term antiretroviral therapy in people with HIV. Some clones are missing from TCRdb's copy, which holds only in-frame ones; the method was immunoSEQ multiplex PCR. The repertoire consists of 23,000 or so clones, with just over 90% occurring once and the leading ten covering around 9.6%. Sequencing was performed on unsorted PBMCs, taken 7.6 years after starting antiretroviral therapy. These receptors all come from a woman in her thirties or forties with HIV. The CDR3 runs from the conserved cysteine through the conserved F or W. The order of the fields is V gene, J gene, D gene, clone size, CDR3 DNA, CDR3 protein. D genes are given only for firm matches. Clone sizes are given selectively: once, few, many, or a class where the clone is expanded.

V: TRBV10-3; J: TRBJ2-5; D: -; size: -; DNA: TGTGCCATCAGTCGAGGGGAACAGGGCGGCGGGGGAGAGACCCAGTACTTC; CDR3: CAISRGEQGGGGETQYF
V: TRBV10-2; J: TRBJ2-7; D: TRBD2; size: -; DNA: TGCGCCAGCAGTGGGCTAGCGGCGAGCTCCTACGAGCAGTACTTC; CDR3: CASSGLAASSYEQYF
V: TRBV19; J: TRBJ1-2; D: -; size: -; DNA: TGTGCCAGTAGTATAGATCCAAAGTATGGCTACACCTTC; CDR3: CASSIDPKYGYTF
V: TRBV4-3; J: TRBJ2-5; D: -; size: -; DNA: TGCGCCAGCAGCCAAGATTGGAAGGGGCAAGAGACCCAGTACTTC; CDR3: CASSQDWKGQETQYF
V: TRBV19; J: TRBJ2-3; D: TRBD2; size: -; DNA: TGTGCCAGTAGTAAGGGACTAGCGGGGGGTCTAAATACGCAGTATTTT; CDR3: CASSKGLAGGLNTQYF
V: TRBV29-1; J: TRBJ1-1; D: -; size: -; DNA: TGCAGCGTTGATCAGGCAGGAGGATGGACTGAAGCTTTCTTT; CDR3: CSVDQAGGWTEAFF
V: TRBV6-5; J: TRBJ1-1; D: -; size: -; DNA: TGTGCCAGCAGTTACTACGGCGAAGCTTTCTTT; CDR3: CASSYYGEAFF
V: TRBV16; J: TRBJ1-4; D: -; size: -; DNA: TGTGCCAGCAGCGCAGGGAATGAAAAACTGTTTTTT; CDR3: CASSAGNEKLFF
V: TRBV6-5; J: TRBJ1-2; D: -; size: -; DNA: TGTGCCAGCACCCAGCCAAGGGTAGGCGGTGGCTACACCTTC; CDR3: CASTQPRVGGGYTF
V: TRBV2; J: TRBJ2-5; D: TRBD1; size: -; DNA: TGTGCCAGCAGGGAGGACAGGGAGACCCAGTACTTC; CDR3: CASREDRETQYF
V: TRBV19; J: TRBJ2-1; D: -; size: -; DNA: TGTGCCAGTAGGGAGGGGCGGAGCTCCTACAATGAGCAGTTCTTC; CDR3: CASREGRSSYNEQFF
V: TRBV18; J: TRBJ1-5; D: -; size: -; DNA: TGTGCCAGCTCATCAGGGTCGGATCAGCCCCAGCATTTT; CDR3: CASSSGSDQPQHF
V: TRBV19; J: TRBJ2-5; D: -; size: once; DNA: TGTGCCAGTAGTAGCGACACCGGCCGGGGGACCCAGTACTTC; CDR3: CASSSDTGRGTQYF
V: TRBV28; J: TRBJ1-1; D: TRBD1; size: -; DNA: TGTGCCAGCAGTTTAATACTAGGACAGGGTGGCACTGAAGCTTTCTTT; CDR3: CASSLILGQGGTEAFF
V: TRBV4-3; J: TRBJ1-5; D: -; size: -; DNA: TGCGCCAGCAGCCAAGGTACAGGATCTCATCAGCCCCAGCATTTT; CDR3: CASSQGTGSHQPQHF
V: TRBV5-6; J: TRBJ2-5; D: TRBD2; size: -; DNA: TGTGCCAGCAGCTTATTAGCGGGAATAAATCGGGGCCAGTACTTC; CDR3: CASSLLAGINRGQYF
V: TRBV4-1; J: TRBJ1-1; D: -; size: -; DNA: TGCGCCAGCAGCCACCTACGAGGGAACACTGAAGCTTTCTTT; CDR3: CASSHLRGNTEAFF
V: TRBV5-4; J: TRBJ1-4; D: -; size: -; DNA: TGTGCCAGCAGCCGTCCGGGCGAACGCCGGGAAAAACTGTTTTTT; CDR3: CASSRPGERREKLFF
V: TRBV7-9; J: TRBJ2-5; D: -; size: -; DNA: TGTGCCAGCAGCTTTGAGGGGGGTTTACAAGAGACCCAGTACTTC; CDR3: CASSFEGGLQETQYF
V: TRBV4-2; J: TRBJ1-5; D: -; size: -; DNA: TGTGCCAGCAGCTTGGACGATCAGCCCCAGCATTTT; CDR3: CASSLDDQPQHF
V: TRBV7-9; J: TRBJ1-2; D: TRBD1; size: -; DNA: TGTGCCAGCAGCTTAGCGGGACAGTCTGATGGCTACACCTTC; CDR3: CASSLAGQSDGYTF
V: TRBV7-9; J: TRBJ1-2; D: TRBD1; size: -; DNA: TGTGCCAGCAGCCTATCGGGACAGGGCGAATATGGCTACACCTTC; CDR3: CASSLSGQGEYGYTF
V: TRBV25-1; J: TRBJ2-7; D: -; size: -; DNA: TGTGCCAGTCCGAGGGGGGGCAGGGGTTACGAGCAGTACTTC; CDR3: CASPRGGRGYEQYF
V: TRBV7-8; J: TRBJ2-7; D: -; size: -; DNA: TGTGCCAGCAGCCTACTCCCGGCTGAACCTTACGAGCAGTACTTC; CDR3: CASSLLPAEPYEQYF
V: TRBV19; J: TRBJ1-3; D: TRBD1; size: few; DNA: TGTGCCAGTAGTATAACAGGGGCCTCTGGAAACACCATATATTTT; CDR3: CASSITGASGNTIYF
V: TRBV30; J: TRBJ2-1; D: -; size: -; DNA: TGTGCCTGGACCCCGGATCCAGGGGAGGTCTTTTATGAGCAGTTCTTC; CDR3: CAWTPDPGEVFYEQFF
V: TRBV6-1; J: TRBJ2-7; D: -; size: -; DNA: TGTGCCAGCACGGAATTCGGCGAGCAGTACTTC; CDR3: CASTEFGEQYF
V: TRBV7-2; J: TRBJ2-5; D: TRBD2; size: -; DNA: TGTGCCAGCAGCCCACCGGGACTAGCGACGGAGACCCAGTACTTC; CDR3: CASSPPGLATETQYF